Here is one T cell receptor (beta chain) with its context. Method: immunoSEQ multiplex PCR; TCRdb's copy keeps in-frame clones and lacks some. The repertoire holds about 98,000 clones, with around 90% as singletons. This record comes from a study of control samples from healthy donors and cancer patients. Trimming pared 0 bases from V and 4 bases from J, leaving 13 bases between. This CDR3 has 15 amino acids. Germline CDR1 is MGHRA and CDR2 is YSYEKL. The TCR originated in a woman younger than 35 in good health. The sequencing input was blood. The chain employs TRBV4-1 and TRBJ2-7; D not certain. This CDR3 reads CASSQERADRYEQYF. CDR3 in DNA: TGCGCCAGCAGCCAAGAACGGGCCGACCGTTACGAGCAGTACTTC.